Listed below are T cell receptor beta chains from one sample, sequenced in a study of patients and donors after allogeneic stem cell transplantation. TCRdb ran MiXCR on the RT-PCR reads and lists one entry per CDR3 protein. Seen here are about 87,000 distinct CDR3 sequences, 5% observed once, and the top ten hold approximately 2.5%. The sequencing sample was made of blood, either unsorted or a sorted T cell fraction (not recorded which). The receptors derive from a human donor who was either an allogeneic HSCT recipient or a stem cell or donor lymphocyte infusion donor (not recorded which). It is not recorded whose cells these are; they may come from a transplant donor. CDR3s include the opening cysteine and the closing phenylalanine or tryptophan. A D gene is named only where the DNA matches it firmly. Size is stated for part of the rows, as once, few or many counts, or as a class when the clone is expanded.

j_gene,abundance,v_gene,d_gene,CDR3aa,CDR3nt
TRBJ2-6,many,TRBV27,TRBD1,CASSLFGQGSGANVLTF,TGTGCCAGCAGTTTATTCGGACAGGGGTCTGGGGCCAACGTCCTGACTTTC
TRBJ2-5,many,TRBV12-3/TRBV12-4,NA,CASSRLLGGETQYF,TGTGCCAGCAGTCGCCTTTTAGGAGGAGAGACCCAGTACTTC
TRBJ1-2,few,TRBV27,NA,CASSADWTTLGGYTF,TGTGCCAGCAGTGCGGACTGGACGACTCTGGGTGGCTACACCTTC
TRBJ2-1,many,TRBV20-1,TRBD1,CSASGQGNGLNEQFF,TGCAGTGCCTCCGGACAGGGGAATGGGTTGAATGAGCAGTTCTTC
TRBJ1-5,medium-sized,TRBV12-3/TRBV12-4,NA,CASSFMGDNQPQHF,TGTGCCAGCAGTTTCATGGGGGACAATCAGCCCCAGCATTTT
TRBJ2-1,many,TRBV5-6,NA,CASSSRTRDNNEQFF,TGTGCCAGCAGCTCGCGCACCAGAGATAACAATGAGCAGTTCTTC
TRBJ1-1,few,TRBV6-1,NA,CASSASRAPNTEAFF,TGTGCCAGCAGTGCCTCCCGGGCCCCGAACACTGAAGCTTTCTTT
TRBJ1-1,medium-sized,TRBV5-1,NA,CASSLGVQGTEAFF,TGCGCCAGCAGCTTGGGGGTTCAAGGAACTGAAGCTTTCTTT
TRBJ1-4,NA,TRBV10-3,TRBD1,CAISESTGKGEKLFF,TGTGCCATCAGTGAGTCGACAGGGAAGGGTGAAAAACTGTTTTTT
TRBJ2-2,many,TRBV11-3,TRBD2,CASTTAGGPSGTGELFF,TGTGCCAGCACTACCGCGGGGGGGCCAAGCGGCACCGGGGAGCTGTTTTTT
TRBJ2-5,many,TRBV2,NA,CATTSAVQGEGETQYF,TGTGCCACCACGTCCGCGGTACAGGGAGAAGGGGAGACCCAGTACTTC
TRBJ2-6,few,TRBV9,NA,CASSVGPTGANVLTF,TGTGCCAGCAGCGTAGGTCCCACTGGGGCCAACGTCCTGACTTTC
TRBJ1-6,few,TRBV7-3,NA,CASSLIRSENSPLHF,TGTGCCAGCAGCTTAATTCGTTCCGAAAATTCACCCCTCCACTTT
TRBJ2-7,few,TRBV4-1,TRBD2,CASSPASGIVYEQYF,TGCGCCAGCAGCCCCGCTAGCGGTATCGTCTACGAGCAGTACTTC
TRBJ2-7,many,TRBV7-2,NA,CASSLAGVVEQYF,TGTGCCAGCAGCTTAGCGGGAGTTGTAGAGCAGTACTTC